One and the same sample provided the 27 T cell receptor beta chains below, sequenced in a study of blood T cell repertoires in COVID-19. Profiled with immunoSEQ multiplex PCR; TCRdb holds only in-frame clones, not every one. Found here are 350,000 to 400,000 clones, 86% of them singletons; the top ten hold around 7.5%. The source material was peripheral blood. Every receptor here comes from a woman aged 55-70 years with COVID-19, enrolled during active disease.

The genes are TRBV7-2 and TRBJ1-2; TRBD1 is a possible D gene (6 bases). V was clipped by 2 bases and J by 6 bases, with 16 bases between them. The CDR3 consists of 15 residues. CDR1 and CDR2 (germline): SGHTA, FQGNSA. CDR3 bases: TGTGCCAGCAGCTTAAACGGGGGGGGCGCCAATGGCTACACCTTC. Its translation: CASSLNGGGANGYTF.

The genes are TRBV12-3 or TRBV12-4 and TRBJ1-3; D is ambiguous. The CDR3 contains 13 residues. Trimming stripped 5 bases from V and 4 bases from J, with 9 bases between. The CDR3 DNA follows: TGTGCCAGCAGTAATGGACTGGGAAACACCATATATTTT. This sequence encodes CASSNGLGNTIYF.

This clone was counted only a few times. The junction departs from germline at one end; a sequencing error may be responsible. V is TRBV24-1 and J is TRBJ1-1; weak D call: TRBD1 (6 bases). CDR3 length: 12 amino acids. CDR1 KGHDR and CDR2 SFDVKD come from the germline V gene. The CDR3 reads CATSDIQGQGLF. CDR3 nucleotide sequence: TGTGCCACCAGTGATATACAGGGCCAGGGTCTCTTT.

This rearrangement joins TRBV9 to TRBJ1-6; tentatively, D is TRBD1 (6 bases). The CDR3 totals 14 residues. Trimming shortened V by 2 bases and J by 7 bases, and 10 bases separated the two germline ends. Looked up from germline, CDR1 is SGDLS and CDR2 is YYNGEE. The CDR3 DNA reads as TGTGCCAGCAGCGTCCGGACAGCGAATTCACCCCTCCACTTT. As protein: CASSVRTANSPLHF. The full variable domain, its missing parts supplied by reference TRBV9 and TRBJ1-6, is DSGVTQTPKHLITATGQRVTLRCSPRSGDLSVYWYQQSLDQGLQFLIQYYNGEERAKGNILERFSAQQFPDLHSELNLSSLELGDSALYFCASSVRTANSPLHFGNGTRLTVT.

This CDR3 reads CASSYSGGPKSYEQYF. The CDR3 nucleotides read TGCGCCAGCAGCTACTCCGGGGGGCCGAAGTCCTACGAGCAGTACTTC. V and J are TRBV5-1 and TRBJ2-7; D is perhaps TRBD2 (7 bases). The germline gives CDR1 SGHRS, CDR2 YFSETQ. There are 16 residues in the CDR3. The ends were cut back, 3 bases at V and 1 base at J, with 17 bases in the middle.

This chain connects TRBV7-9 to TRBJ2-3, with TRBD2 identical over 11 bases. CDR1 is SEHNR, CDR2 FQNEAQ, per germline (reference sequence). The trim removed 6 bases at V and 1 base at J, leaving 6 bases unmatched. This CDR3 is 16 amino acids long. The CDR3 DNA reads as TGTGCCAGCAGTCCCCCACTAGCGGGGGGCACAGATACGCAGTATTTT. This codes for CASSPPLAGGTDTQYF.

The chain is built from TRBV6-5 and TRBJ1-1; 7 positions match TRBD1. Germline V lookup: CDR1 MNHEY, CDR2 SVGAGI. CDR3 length equals 16 residues. The V segment lost 2 bases and the J segment 2 bases; nucleotides outside the gene matches: 8. The CDR3 sequence: CASSYRATGSNTEAFF. For the CDR3, the DNA is TGTGCCAGCAGTTACCGGGCGACAGGGAGTAACACTGAAGCTTTCTTT.

The table lists this clone with a count of one. The rearrangement links TRBV4-3 to TRBJ1-1, with 9 bases aligning to TRBD1. The germline CDR1 and CDR2 sequences are LGHNA and YSLEER. This CDR3 contains 15 residues. The V gene end was trimmed by 4 bases and the J gene end by 4 bases; junction bases not matched to a gene: 7. The CDR3 region is CASSRGGTGRTEAFF. CDR3 DNA: TGCGCCAGCAGCCGTGGAGGGACAGGGCGCACTGAAGCTTTCTTT.

The chain has TRBV18 and TRBJ1-4; D is perhaps TRBD1 (5 bases). This CDR3 region has 17 residues. Germline CDR1 reads KGHSH; CDR2 reads LQKENI. The V and J ends lost 2 bases and 7 bases respectively, with 20 bases between them. CDR3 bases: TGTGCCAGCTCACCATTCGAAGGTAGTCAGGGAGGTGAAAAACTGTTTTTT. Its protein is CASSPFEGSQGGEKLFF.

CDR3 in amino acids: CASSLVADRVFSSGYTF. Here the CDR3 DNA reads TGTGCCAGCAGCTTGGTTGCGGACAGGGTCTTTTCTTCTGGCTACACCTTC. This chain links TRBV5-6 with TRBJ1-2, with TRBD1 matching over 8 bases. Germline V CDR1 and CDR2: SGHDT, YYEEEE. With V trimmed by 0 bases and J by 7 bases, 14 bases remained unmatched. The CDR3 has 17 residues.

The V call is TRBV6-2 or TRBV6-3, the J call TRBJ2-2, with a possible D match to TRBD2 (7 bases). Trimming left V 0 bases short and J 2 bases short, with 13 bases between. Per the germline V gene, CDR1 is MNHEY and CDR2 is SVGEGT. The CDR3 runs 17 residues. CDR3 nucleotide sequence: TGTGCCAGCAGTTACTCGACACCGGGGGGCAACACCGGGGAGCTGTTTTTT. Its protein product is CASSYSTPGGNTGELFF.

The genes are TRBV6-2 or TRBV6-3 and TRBJ2-3; D may be TRBD1 (8 bases). V was pared by 0 bases and J by 3 bases, with 19 bases between. This CDR3 has 18 residues. Germline V gene lookup returns CDR1 MNHEY and CDR2 SVGEGT. CDR3 DNA sequence: TGTGCCAGCAGTTACTCGAGGGAGGCGGGGGACAGGACAGATACGCAGTATTTT. Translated, it gives CASSYSREAGDRTDTQYF.

J is TRBJ2-7 and V is TRBV5-1, with TRBD1 as a possible D gene (6 bases). V was pared by 7 bases and J by 3 bases, with 14 bases between. The CDR3 is made up of 13 amino acids. CDR1 is SGHRS and CDR2 is YFSETQ in the germline V gene. CDR3 sequence (DNA): TGCGCCAGCCGACCGGGACAACTCTACGAGCAGTACTTC. Its translation is CASRPGQLYEQYF.

The V gene is TRBV7-9, the J gene TRBJ2-7; D gene uncertain. Germline V lookup: CDR1 SEHNR, CDR2 FQNEAQ (reference sequence). The CDR3 consists of 11 residues. Trimming removed 5 bases from V and 6 bases from J, with 8 bases in between. For the CDR3, the DNA is TGTGCCAGCAGCCCCGCAGGCGAGCAGTACTTC. Translating it yields CASSPAGEQYF. The entire variable domain, with the rest obtained from reference TRBV7-9 and TRBJ2-7, is as follows: DTGVSQNPRHKITKRGQNVTFRCDPISEHNRLYWYRQTLGQGPEFLTYFQNEAQLEKSRLLSDRFSAERPKGSFSTLEIQRTEQGDSAMYLCASSPAGEQYFGPGTRLTVT.

The sample holds a few counts of this clone. The chain joins TRBV4-1 to TRBJ1-6; tentative D call: TRBD1 (5 bases). Trimming shortened V by 3 bases and J by 7 bases, and 7 bases separated the two germline ends. The CDR3 runs to 13 residues. Per the germline V gene, CDR1 is MGHRA and CDR2 is YSYEKL. The chain's CDR3 is CASSQEGNSPLHF. For the CDR3, the DNA is TGCGCCAGCAGCCAGGAGGGGAATTCACCCCTCCACTTT.

This chain links TRBV7-2 with TRBJ1-5, with D perhaps matching TRBD1 (6 bases). Trimming removed 5 bases from V and 6 bases from J, with 14 bases in between. CDR1 is SGHTA and CDR2 is FQGNSA in the germline V gene. This CDR3 has 14 residues. The CDR3 DNA reads TGTGCCAGCAGCGACGCAACAGGGATTCAGCCCCAGCATTTT. Translated, it gives CASSDATGIQPQHF.

This clone was found a few times. The chain combines TRBV4-2 with TRBJ2-3, with D perhaps matching TRBD1 (5 bases). This CDR3 spans 16 amino acids. Germline values: CDR1 LGHNA, CDR2 YNFKEQ. V was shortened by 0 bases and J by 2 bases, with 12 bases between the two germline ends. The CDR3 DNA is TGTGCCAGCAGCCAAGAACCCGGCAGGGTCACAGATACGCAGTATTTT. Translating gives CASSQEPGRVTDTQYF.

V and J are TRBV5-4 and TRBJ2-7, with TRBD1 matching 7 bases. Germline CDR1 is SGHNT and CDR2 is YYREEE (reference sequence). The V segment lost 0 bases and the J segment 3 bases; nucleotides outside the gene matches: 9. This CDR3 is 16 amino acids long. The CDR3 DNA reads TGTGCCAGCAGCTTGGGTTCGCGACAGGGCTTCTACGAGCAGTACTTC. Amino acids: CASSLGSRQGFYEQYF.

The CDR3 is CASSYGQNTEAFF. As DNA, the CDR3 is TGTGCCAGCAGTTACGGACAGAACACTGAAGCTTTCTTT. V is TRBV6-2 or TRBV6-3 and J is TRBJ1-1; perhaps TRBD1 as D (5 bases). The germline V gene has CDR1 MNHEY and CDR2 SVGEGT. The CDR3 spans 13 residues. The ends were cut back, 2 bases at V and 1 base at J, with 5 bases in the middle.

This chain joins TRBV25-1 and TRBJ1-4, with 10 bases that match TRBD1. CDR1 and CDR2 from the germline V gene are MGHDK and SYGVNS. J was trimmed by 9 bases and V by 2 bases; bases with no gene match: 3. CDR3 length equals 14 residues. As DNA, the CDR3 is TGTGCCAGCAGTGAACCGGGACAGGGGAAAAAACTGTTTTTT. This translates into CASSEPGQGKKLFF.

This chain uses TRBV9 with TRBJ2-7; no definite D call. Trimming removed 4 bases at V and 5 bases at J, with 16 bases between. Germline V lookup: CDR1 SGDLS, CDR2 YYNGEE. This CDR3 comprises 14 residues. The CDR3 nucleotides read TGTGCCAGCAGCCCGGGTCGAGGCGTGAACGAGCAGTACTTC. Encoded protein: CASSPGRGVNEQYF.

This chain uses TRBV2 with TRBJ1-5; TRBD1 might be the D (5 bases). CDR3 length equals 14 residues. V lost 6 bases to trimming and J lost 0 bases, with 9 bases between them. Looked up from germline, CDR1 is SNHLY and CDR2 is FYNNEI. The CDR3 DNA follows: TGTGCCAGCAGCCAACAGGATAGCAATCAGCCCCAGCATTTT. Its protein product is CASSQQDSNQPQHF. Full variable domain (remainder filled in from reference TRBV2 and TRBJ1-5): EPEVTQTPSHQVTQMGQEVILRCVPISNHLYFYWYRQILGQKVEFLVSFYNNEISEKSEIFDDQFSVERPDGSNFTLKIRSTKLEDSAMYFCASSQQDSNQPQHFGDGTRLSIL.

The chain joins TRBV11-2 to TRBJ1-2; 7 bases fit TRBD1. From germline, CDR1 is SGHAT and CDR2 FQNNGV. The CDR3 is 14 amino acids. V trimming: 0 bases; J trimming: 8 bases; junction bases outside the gene matches: 6. Here the CDR3 reads CASSLEIQGSGYTF. The CDR3 nucleotides read TGTGCCAGCAGCTTAGAGATACAGGGGTCCGGCTACACCTTC.

The chain joins TRBV18 to TRBJ2-1; maybe TRBD2 (7 bases). This CDR3 contains 16 residues. The V gene's germline CDR1 is KGHSH and CDR2 LQKENI. V dropped 1 base and J dropped 4 bases, with 14 bases sitting between them. The CDR3 coding sequence is TGTGCCAGCTCACCACTTGGGGGGGCCACGTACAATGAGCAGTTCTTC. Amino acid sequence: CASSPLGGATYNEQFF.

V usage is TRBV7-2 and J usage is TRBJ2-7; 9 bases are a match to TRBD2. Per germline, CDR1 SGHTA and CDR2 FQGNSA. The CDR3 extends over 14 amino acids. V lost 6 bases, J lost 4 bases, and 7 bases stayed unmatched. The CDR3 nucleotides read TGTGCCAGCAGGGCGGGCGGGGGGGCTTACGAGCAGTACTTC. It encodes CASRAGGGAYEQYF.

The chain has TRBV5-6 and TRBJ1-2; D remains ambiguous. Germline values: CDR1 SGHDT, CDR2 YYEEEE. Trimming shortened V by 0 bases and J by 4 bases, and 10 bases separated the two germline ends. There are 14 residues in the CDR3. CDR3 protein: CASSLGAEFYGYTF. The CDR3 DNA follows: TGTGCCAGCAGCTTGGGGGCAGAATTCTATGGCTACACCTTC.

Points on this clone: The sample contains more than one DNA sequence encoding this CDR3. This sequence joins TRBV18 and TRBJ2-5; no clear D gene. Germline V gene sequence: CDR1 KGHSH, CDR2 LQKENI. V lost 6 bases and J lost 4, with 9 bases in between. The CDR3 is made up of 12 amino acids. The CDR3 DNA follows: TGTGCCAGCTCCACGTCAGGAGAGACCCAGTACTTC. Its protein product is CASSTSGETQYF. Together with reference TRBV18 and TRBJ2-5, the CDR3 gives the full variable domain: NAGVMQNPRHLVRRRGQEARLRCSPMKGHSHVYWYRQLPEEGLKFMVYLQKENIIDESGMPKERFSAEFPKEGPSILRIQQVVRGDSAAYFCASSTSGETQYFGPGTRLLVL.